This is a list of T cell receptor beta chains from one sample in a study of response to subunit inactivated influenza vaccine. Via MiXCR, TCRdb re-called the RT-PCR reads, giving one row per CDR3 protein. The sample holds over 750,000 distinct CDR3 sequences, approximately 22% seen once. The sample consisted of PBMCs from blood, taken roughly 5 days after vaccination. Source of these receptors: a man between 50 and 59 years old who received an inactivated influenza vaccine. CDR3s include the opening cysteine and the closing phenylalanine or tryptophan. Fields, in order: clone size, D gene, V gene, J gene, CDR3 protein, CDR3 DNA. A D gene is named only where the DNA matches it firmly. Rows give clone size only sometimes, using once, few, many, or a class for an expanded clone.

>NA|NA|TRBV2|TRBJ2-1
CASSEARGVSYNEQFF
TGTGCCAGCAGTGAAGCGCGTGGGGTTTCCTACAATGAGCAGTTCTTC
>NA|NA|TRBV20-1|TRBJ2-3
CSATTGNTQYF
TGCAGTGCCACCACCGGGAATACGCAGTATTTT
>NA|TRBD1|TRBV5-6|TRBJ2-5
CASSLSGTGLETQYF
TGTGCCAGCAGCTTGTCCGGGACAGGGTTGGAGACCCAGTACTTC
>NA|TRBD2|TRBV5-1|TRBJ2-4
CASSLGFQREVTKNIQYF
TGCGCCAGCAGCTTGGGATTCCAGCGGGAGGTTACCAAAAACATTCAGTACTTC
>NA|TRBD2|TRBV6-1|TRBJ2-7
CASSLLGLAGRKVQYF
TGTGCCAGCAGTCTCCTGGGACTAGCGGGGCGGAAGGTGCAGTACTTC
>many|TRBD1|TRBV5-1|TRBJ2-3
CASSQGPRGPDTQYF
TGCGCCAGCAGCCAGGGACCGAGGGGGCCAGATACGCAGTATTTT
>NA|TRBD2|TRBV12-3/TRBV12-4|TRBJ2-3
CASKTSAQDTQYF
TGTGCCAGCAAAACTAGCGCGCAAGATACGCAGTATTTT
>few|TRBD1|TRBV9|TRBJ2-5
CASSATGGVETQYF
TGTGCCAGCAGCGCAACAGGGGGCGTAGAGACCCAGTACTTC
>once|TRBD2|TRBV3-1|TRBJ2-2
CASSHTGTSALGGGELFF
TGTGCCAGCAGCCACACAGGAACTAGCGCCCTTGGGGGCGGGGAGCTGTTTTTT
>few|NA|TRBV7-2|TRBJ2-2
CASSQAGRTHTGELFF
TGTGCCAGCAGCCAGGCCGGAAGAACTCACACCGGGGAGCTGTTTTTT
>NA|NA|TRBV30|TRBJ2-1
CAWKTPGYNEQFF
TGTGCCTGGAAAACCCCGGGGTACAATGAGCAGTTCTTC
>NA|NA|TRBV29-1|TRBJ1-6
CSVRDGGSPLHF
TGCAGCGTGAGAGACGGAGGTTCACCCCTCCACTTT
>many|NA|TRBV5-1|TRBJ2-1
CASSYVVGGLNEQFF
TGCGCCAGCAGCTACGTGGTGGGGGGGCTCAATGAGCAGTTCTTC
>few|NA|TRBV6-6|TRBJ1-2
CAAASTNYGYTF
TGTGCCGCTGCCTCGACGAACTATGGCTACACCTTC
>NA|TRBD1|TRBV11-2|TRBJ1-4
CASSFRTGSENEKLFF
TGTGCCAGCAGCTTCCGGACAGGTTCTGAGAATGAAAAACTGTTTTTT
>once|TRBD2|TRBV6-1|TRBJ2-2
CAFKTSGRMDTGELFF
TGTGCCTTTAAAACTAGCGGGAGAATGGACACCGGGGAGCTGTTTTTT
>few|NA|TRBV27|TRBJ2-7
CASRELGTLSSYEQYF
TGTGCCAGCAGGGAACTCGGGACACTGAGCTCCTACGAGCAGTACTTC
>NA|NA|TRBV9|TRBJ2-5
CASSVRSGGAQYF
TGTGCCAGCAGCGTACGGTCAGGGGGGGCCCAGTACTTC